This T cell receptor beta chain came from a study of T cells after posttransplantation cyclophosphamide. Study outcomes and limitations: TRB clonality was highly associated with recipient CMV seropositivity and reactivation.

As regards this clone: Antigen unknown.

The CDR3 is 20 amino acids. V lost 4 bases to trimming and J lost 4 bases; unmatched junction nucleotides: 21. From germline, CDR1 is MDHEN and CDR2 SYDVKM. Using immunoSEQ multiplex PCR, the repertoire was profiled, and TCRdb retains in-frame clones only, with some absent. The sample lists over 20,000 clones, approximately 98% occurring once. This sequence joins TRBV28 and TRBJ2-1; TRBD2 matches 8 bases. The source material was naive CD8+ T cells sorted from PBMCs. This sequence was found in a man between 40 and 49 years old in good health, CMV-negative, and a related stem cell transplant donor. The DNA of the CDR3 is TGTGCCAGCAGTTCCCACATCCTGGGTCTTAGCGGGGAAGCATACAATGAGCAGTTCTTC. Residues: CASSSHILGLSGEAYNEQFF.